This TCR beta chain appears in the sequencing data of a study of tumor-infiltrating lymphocytes in primary liver carcinoma. A constant-region primer served to make TCR beta cDNA from around 500 ng total RNA. Modified slightly, ARM-PCR produced TCR beta libraries over three nested multiplex PCR rounds. The two initial PCR rounds, about 9 cycles each, used TRBV1-TRBV30 forward and C-beta reverse primers. From the multiplex PCR reads, TCRdb called clonotypes with MiXCR, one entry per CDR3 protein. In the table there are over 75,000 distinct CDR3 sequences, about 70% of which are singletons. From roughly 18-30 mg of unsorted bulk tissue, DNA and RNA were co-extracted together. On this clonotype: The antigen remains unidentified. The final CDR3 position lacks the conserved phenylalanine or tryptophan, pointing to a likely read error.

J gave up 4 bases and V 6 bases, and 5 bases lay outside the gene matches. The CDR3 extends over 13 amino acids. Germline CDR1 is SQVTM and CDR2 is ANQGSEA. Points from the study as a whole: The study found a significantly higher top-250-clone fraction in tumors than in blood (p = 0.039).

The clonotype originates from a man in his forties or fifties with primary liver carcinoma and hepatitis B virus infection. Sequencing was carried out using tumor-adjacent normal liver tissue. The chain links TRBV29-1 to TRBJ2-7; 11 bases are a match to TRBD1. CDR3 sequence: CSVRDRGEYEQYS. CDR3 in DNA: TGCAGCGTCAGGGACAGGGGGGAGTACGAGCAGTACTCC.